The clone carrying this TCR beta chain came up many times. What it binds is not known. This sample was taken from a study of glioma-infiltrating T cells. Study results and limitations: Very few CDR3 sequences were shared between tissue and blood. Non-neoplastic patients had below-expected tissue-blood divergence, while all gliomas exceeded expectation.

Amplification of TCR alpha and beta CDR3 regions from RNA used iRepertoire nested multiplex PCR. One-step reverse transcription and amplification started from around 100-400 ng of tissue mRNA or PBMC total RNA. TCRdb re-called the multiplex PCR reads through MiXCR, storing one row per CDR3 protein. This sample has approximately 100,000 distinct CDR3 sequences; around 28% occur once, and the top ten carry about 40%. This clonotype originated in a human donor with low-grade glioma or glioblastoma, undergoing nonglioma brain surgery, or in good health (not recorded which). Source material: glioma tissue, nonneoplastic brain tissue, or PBMCs (not recorded which).

The CDR3 DNA follows: TGCAGTGCTACCTCTCCTTACGAGCAGTACTTC. Translating it yields CSATSPYEQYF. The chain carries TRBV20-1 and TRBJ2-7; D is unresolved. Trimming cost V 4 bases and J 4 bases, with 8 bases left between them. Germline V lookup: CDR1 DFQATT, CDR2 SNEGSKA (reference sequence). The CDR3 length is 11 residues.